These 3 T cell receptor beta chains share one sample of origin, sequenced in a study of shared clonotypes between healthy human individuals. CD45RO negativity and positive selection for CCR7 defined naive CD8 cells, a population that excluded terminally differentiated effector memory CD45RA+ cells. Clones were read by immunoSEQ multiplex PCR, and TCRdb kept only the in-frame ones, dropping some. The sample lists under 700,000 clones, approximately 95% occurring once. Sequenced sample: naive CD8+ T cells sorted from blood. All receptors come from a woman aged 25 to 45 in good health.

The chain links TRBV30 to TRBJ1-3; 7 bases agree with TRBD1. Unmatched junction bases numbered 5, after V lost 2 bases and J lost 4 bases. Germline loops: CDR1 GTSNPN, CDR2 SVGIG (reference sequence). This CDR3 has 14 amino acids. The DNA of the CDR3 is TGTGCCTGGAGTTCGACAGGGCTAGGAAACACCATATATTTT. As protein: CAWSSTGLGNTIYF.

The rearrangement uses TRBV15 and TRBJ1-1, with 10 bases lining up with TRBD1. The CDR3 runs 14 residues. V shed 7 bases, J shed 5 bases, and the junction held 7 bases outside the gene matches. Germline loops: CDR1 LNHNV, CDR2 YYDKDF (reference sequence). The CDR3 DNA reads as TGTGCCACCACCACGGGACAGGGGAGGACTGAAGCTTTCTTT. Translation: CATTTGQGRTEAFF.

CDR3 amino acids: CASSPPRGWYYGYTF. The CDR3 nucleotides read TGTGCCAGCTCACCACCAAGGGGATGGTACTATGGCTACACCTTC. The rearrangement joins TRBV18 to TRBJ1-2; weak D call: TRBD1 (5 bases). V lost 0 bases and J 3 bases, leaving 11 bases between the germline ends. The germline V gene encodes CDR1 KGHSH and CDR2 LQKENI. This CDR3 region has 15 residues.